This T cell receptor (beta chain) was captured in a study of cytomegalovirus exposure and HLA in healthy donors. General observations from the study: Exclusion as indistinguishable affected some V segments, including TRBV6-2 and TRBV6-3. Associated with HLA alleles at 0.05 false discovery rate in a later analysis were some 18,000 TCR beta sequences.

Worth noting for this clone: Its target is unknown.

Germline V CDR1 and CDR2: MNHNS, SASEGT. This CDR3 comprises 13 residues. V dropped 8 bases and J dropped 3 bases, with 12 bases sitting between them. PCR amplification relied on 60 Vbeta primers (plus 13 Jbeta primers). Sequencing was performed with immunoSEQ multiplex PCR; in TCRdb, only in-frame clones are kept and a portion is missing. The sample shows around 140,000 clones, over 60% of them seen only once. The sample taken for sequencing was PBMCs. This chain links TRBV6-1 with TRBJ2-3; tentatively, D is TRBD1 (6 bases). The source of this sequence is a male donor in good health and CMV-seropositive. In DNA form, the CDR3 reads TGTGCCAGCCGTCGACAGGCGACAGATACGCAGTATTTT. Protein sequence: CASRRQATDTQYF.